This entry lists 16 T cell receptor beta chains sequenced from one sample in a study of OX40 agonist ivuxolimab in advanced cancers. The library was produced with the immunoSEQ multiplex PCR assay. Drawn from immuneACCESS, this table holds only the in-frame rearrangements with V and J called that TCRdb kept. Clones are partly lost; checked studies trace under half to an unresolved V gene and leave the rest unexplained. This sample gives over 70,000 clones in total; around 80% of them show up just once. Of the sample, roughly 5.4% is held by the ten largest clones. The material sequenced was CD4+ or CD8+ T cells sorted from blood, taken in a trial of the OX40 agonist ivuxolimab. These receptors were obtained from an adult with an advanced solid tumor such as melanoma, head and neck, liver or kidney cancer.

The chain uses TRBV7-9 and TRBJ2-7; 9 positions match TRBD1. Per the germline V gene, CDR1 is SEHNR and CDR2 is FQNEAQ (reference sequence). With V trimmed by 1 base and J by 4 bases, 11 bases remained unmatched. CDR3 length equals 17 residues. CDR3 coding DNA: TGTGCCAGCAGCTTAGGTTACCGGGACAGGGCCCCATACGAGCAGTACTTC. It encodes CASSLGYRDRAPYEQYF.

This clone appeared once. The chain links TRBV11-1 to TRBJ2-7; D is perhaps TRBD2 (6 bases). Trimming pared 1 base from V and 5 bases from J, leaving 18 bases between. The V gene's germline CDR1 is SGHAT and CDR2 FQDESV (reference sequence). CDR3 size: 16 residues. The CDR3 DNA follows: TGTGCCAGCAGCTTAGGTGCTGAGTCGGGAGCCCACGAGCAGTACTTC. Protein sequence: CASSLGAESGAHEQYF.

The V call is TRBV6-6, the J call TRBJ1-5, with D tentatively TRBD1 (5 bases). The CDR3 is made up of 15 amino acids. V was shortened by 7 bases and J by 1 base, with 14 bases between the two germline ends. Germline CDR1 and CDR2: MNHNY and SVGAGI (reference sequence). CDR3 region: CASNAGGVSNQPQHF. In nucleotides, the CDR3 is TGTGCCAGCAACGCCGGGGGGGTCAGCAATCAGCCCCAGCATTTT.

This sequence joins TRBV5-5 and TRBJ2-5, with D uncertain. Germline assignment: CDR1 SGHKS and CDR2 YYEKEE (reference sequence). V was pared by 4 bases and J by 5 bases, with 18 bases between. This CDR3 spans 15 amino acids. The CDR3 nucleotides are TGTGCCAGCAGCCCCGATCGGGTATGGACGGAGACCCAGTACTTC. Translating gives CASSPDRVWTETQYF.

CDR3 in amino acids: CASSFRDNGYEQYF. For the CDR3, the DNA is TGTGCCAGCAGCTTCCGGGACAACGGATACGAGCAGTACTTC. The rearrangement links TRBV7-8 to TRBJ2-7, with D perhaps TRBD1 (6 bases). CDR3 size: 14 residues. Germline V gives CDR1 SGHVS, CDR2 FQNEAQ. V dropped 3 bases and J dropped 4 bases, with 13 bases sitting between them.

This chain links TRBV7-9 with TRBJ1-1; TRBD1 agrees at 10 bases. Germline values: CDR1 SEHNR, CDR2 FQNEAQ (reference sequence). V trimming: 5 bases; J trimming: 2 bases; junction bases outside the gene matches: 11. This CDR3 is 17 amino acids long. CDR3 loop: CASSPSSRDRGNTEAFF. The CDR3 DNA reads TGTGCCAGCAGCCCGAGTAGTAGGGACAGGGGAAACACTGAAGCTTTCTTT.

The V and J genes are TRBV6-1 and TRBJ2-1; no reliable D call. The V gene's germline CDR1 is MNHNS and CDR2 SASEGT. This CDR3 region has 11 residues. The ends were cut back, 4 bases at V and 9 bases at J, with 7 bases in the middle. CDR3 coding DNA: TGTGCCAGCAGTGGCCGATTTGAGCAGTTCTTC. Amino acids: CASSGRFEQFF.

The V gene is TRBV7-3, the J gene TRBJ2-1; 7 bases agree with TRBD2. The CDR3 has 14 residues. The germline V gene has CDR1 SGHTA and CDR2 FQGTGA. Losses at the gene ends were 5 bases for V and 10 bases for J; bases not matched to a gene: 11. CDR3 loop: CASSDGGTIGEQFF. The CDR3 coding sequence is TGTGCCAGCAGCGATGGGGGGACTATAGGGGAGCAGTTCTTC.

The V call is TRBV6-5, the J call TRBJ2-7; TRBD2 matches at 7 bases. This CDR3 region has 15 residues. Germline V gene data show CDR1 as MNHEY and CDR2 as SVGAGI. The ends lost 5 bases at V and 3 bases at J; junction bases unmatched: 10. The DNA for the CDR3 is TGTGCCAGCAGTATACAACCCGGGACTAACTACGAGCAGTACTTC. It yields the protein CASSIQPGTNYEQYF.

The V gene is TRBV7-9, the J gene TRBJ1-4; a weak D match, TRBD1 (5 bases). This CDR3 comprises 12 residues. The germline V and J ends were trimmed by 1 base and 13 bases, with 10 bases remaining between them. Germline V gene lookup returns CDR1 SEHNR and CDR2 FQNEAQ (reference sequence). This CDR3 reads CASSLVSGGLFF. CDR3 DNA: TGTGCCAGCAGCTTAGTCTCCGGGGGACTGTTTTTT.

This clone was observed a single time. V and J are TRBV6-1 and TRBJ2-7; TRBD2 matches 9 bases. This CDR3 has 14 amino acids. The trim removed 5 bases at V and 0 bases at J, leaving 2 bases unmatched. From germline, CDR1 is MNHNS and CDR2 SASEGT. The CDR3 spells CASSWTSASYEQYF. CDR3 nucleotides: TGTGCCAGCAGTTGGACTAGCGCCTCCTACGAGCAGTACTTC.

This clone was detected a few times. The chain couples TRBV4-3 to TRBJ1-4, with D possibly TRBD1 on 6 matching bases. The CDR3 totals 14 residues. With 3 bases removed from V and 10 bases from J, the gap between germline ends came to 15 bases. The V gene's germline CDR1 is LGHNA and CDR2 YSLEER. The CDR3 here is CASSHGDIIGKLFF. CDR3 bases: TGCGCCAGCAGCCATGGGGACATAATTGGAAAACTGTTTTTT.

The chain employs TRBV19 and TRBJ1-2; D gene unclear. Germline values: CDR1 LNHDA, CDR2 SQIVND (reference sequence). The CDR3 has 16 residues. V was trimmed by 10 bases and J by 0 bases, leaving 21 bases between them. The CDR3 sequence: CATSKTPSTANYGYTF. In DNA form, the CDR3 reads TGTGCCACCTCAAAGACCCCCTCGACGGCTAACTATGGCTACACCTTC.

This chain links TRBV28 with TRBJ1-4; unclear D gene. CDR1 MDHEN and CDR2 SYDVKM come from the germline V gene. V dropped 4 bases and J dropped 7 bases, with 7 bases sitting between them. The CDR3 runs 12 residues. DNA of the CDR3: TGTGCCAGCAGTTCCGGGGTTGAAAAACTGTTTTTT. This codes for CASSSGVEKLFF.

The V call is TRBV7-3, the J call TRBJ1-5; D is ambiguous. CDR1 is SGHTA and CDR2 is FQGTGA in the germline V gene. The CDR3 loop spans 13 amino acids. Trimming took 1 base from V and 5 from J, leaving 6 bases between them. In nucleotides, the CDR3 is TGTGCCAGCAGCTTAAGTAGGGATCAGCCCCAGCATTTT. Its protein is CASSLSRDQPQHF.

The chain carries TRBV5-1 and TRBJ2-5; 7 nucleotides line up with TRBD1. V lost 3 bases to trimming and J lost 2 bases; unmatched junction nucleotides: 1. Germline V gives CDR1 SGHRS, CDR2 YFSETQ. This CDR3 is 13 amino acids long. Here the CDR3 reads CASSSTGQETQYF. The CDR3 bases are TGCGCCAGCAGCTCGACAGGGCAAGAGACCCAGTACTTC.